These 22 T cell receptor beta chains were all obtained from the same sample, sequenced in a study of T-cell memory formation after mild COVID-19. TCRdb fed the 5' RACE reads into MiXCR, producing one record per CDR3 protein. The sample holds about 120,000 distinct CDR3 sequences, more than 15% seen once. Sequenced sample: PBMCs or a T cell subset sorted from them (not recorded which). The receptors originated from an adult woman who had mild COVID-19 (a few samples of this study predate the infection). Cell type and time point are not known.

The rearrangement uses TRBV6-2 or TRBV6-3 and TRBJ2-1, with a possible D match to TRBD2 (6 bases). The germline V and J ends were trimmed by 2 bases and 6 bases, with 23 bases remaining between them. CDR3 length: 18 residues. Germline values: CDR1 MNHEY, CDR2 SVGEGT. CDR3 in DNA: TGTGCCAGCAGTTACCAGGAGGGAGGCTGGAGGACGAGCAATGAGCAGTTCTTC. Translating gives CASSYQEGGWRTSNEQFF.

The DNA for the CDR3 is TGTGCCAGCAGCTTTTTTAAGGTGCCGGTCAGGGGGCTCTACGAGCAGTACTTC. Encoded protein: CASSFFKVPVRGLYEQYF. The chain recombines TRBV7-8 with TRBJ2-7, with TRBD1 identical over 8 bases. The V segment lost 3 bases and the J segment 3 bases; nucleotides outside the gene matches: 16. The germline V gene has CDR1 SGHVS and CDR2 FQNEAQ. The CDR3 loop spans 18 amino acids.

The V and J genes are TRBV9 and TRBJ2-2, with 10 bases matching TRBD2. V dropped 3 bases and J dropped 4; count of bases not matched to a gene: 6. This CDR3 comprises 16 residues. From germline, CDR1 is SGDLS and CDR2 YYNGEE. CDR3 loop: CASSALAGESTGELFF. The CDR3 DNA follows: TGTGCCAGCAGCGCGCTAGCGGGGGAATCCACCGGGGAGCTGTTTTTT. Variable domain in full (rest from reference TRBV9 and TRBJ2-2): DSGVTQTPKHLITATGQRVTLRCSPRSGDLSVYWYQQSLDQGLQFLIQYYNGEERAKGNILERFSAQQFPDLHSELNLSSLELGDSALYFCASSALAGESTGELFFGEGSRLTVL.

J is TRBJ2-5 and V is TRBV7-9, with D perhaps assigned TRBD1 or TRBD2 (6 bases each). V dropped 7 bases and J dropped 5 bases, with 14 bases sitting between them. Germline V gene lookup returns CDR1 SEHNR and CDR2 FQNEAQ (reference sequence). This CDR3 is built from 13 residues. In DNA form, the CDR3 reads TGTGCCAGCACGTCCGGGGGCGGGGAGACCCAGTACTTC. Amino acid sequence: CASTSGGGETQYF. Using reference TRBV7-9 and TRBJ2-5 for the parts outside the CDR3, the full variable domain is DTGVSQNPRHKITKRGQNVTFRCDPISEHNRLYWYRQTLGQGPEFLTYFQNEAQLEKSRLLSDRFSAERPKGSFSTLEIQRTEQGDSAMYLCASTSGGGETQYFGPGTRLLVL.

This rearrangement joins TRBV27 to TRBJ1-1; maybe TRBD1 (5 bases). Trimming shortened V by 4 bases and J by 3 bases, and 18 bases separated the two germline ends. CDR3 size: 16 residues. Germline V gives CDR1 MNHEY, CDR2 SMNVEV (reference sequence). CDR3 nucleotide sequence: TGTGCCAGCAGTTCGAATACCGGGGGTTGGCACACTGAAGCTTTCTTT. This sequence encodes CASSSNTGGWHTEAFF.

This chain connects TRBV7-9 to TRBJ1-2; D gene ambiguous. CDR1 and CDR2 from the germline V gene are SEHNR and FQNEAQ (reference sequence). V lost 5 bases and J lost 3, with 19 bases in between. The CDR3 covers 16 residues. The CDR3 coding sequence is TGTGCCAGCAGCCTCTCGTACCCCCCAAGGGACTATGGCTACACCTTC. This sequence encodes CASSLSYPPRDYGYTF.

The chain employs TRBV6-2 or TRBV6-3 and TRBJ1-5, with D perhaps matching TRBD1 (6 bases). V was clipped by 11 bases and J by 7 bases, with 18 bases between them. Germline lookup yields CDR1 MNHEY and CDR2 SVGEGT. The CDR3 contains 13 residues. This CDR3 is CAHAPQGTQPQHF. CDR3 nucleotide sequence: TGTGCCCACGCGCCACAGGGAACCCAGCCCCAGCATTTT.

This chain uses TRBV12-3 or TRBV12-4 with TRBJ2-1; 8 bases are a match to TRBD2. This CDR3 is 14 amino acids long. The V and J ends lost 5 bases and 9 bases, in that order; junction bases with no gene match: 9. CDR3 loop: CASSDGRAEGEQFF. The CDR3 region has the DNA TGTGCCAGCAGTGACGGGAGGGCGGAAGGTGAGCAGTTCTTC.

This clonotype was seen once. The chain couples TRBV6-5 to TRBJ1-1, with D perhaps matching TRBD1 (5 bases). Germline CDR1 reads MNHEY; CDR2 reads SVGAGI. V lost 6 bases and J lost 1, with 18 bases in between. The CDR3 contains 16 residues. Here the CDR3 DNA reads TGTGCCAGCAGGAGGACACCTACTGGGGGGAACACTGAAGCTTTCTTT. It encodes CASRRTPTGGNTEAFF.

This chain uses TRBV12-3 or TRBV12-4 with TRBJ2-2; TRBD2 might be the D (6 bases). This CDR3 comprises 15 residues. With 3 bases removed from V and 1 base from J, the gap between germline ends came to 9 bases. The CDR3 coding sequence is TGTGCCAGCAGTTTCGACGGGAGGAACACCGGGGAGCTGTTTTTT. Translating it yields CASSFDGRNTGELFF.

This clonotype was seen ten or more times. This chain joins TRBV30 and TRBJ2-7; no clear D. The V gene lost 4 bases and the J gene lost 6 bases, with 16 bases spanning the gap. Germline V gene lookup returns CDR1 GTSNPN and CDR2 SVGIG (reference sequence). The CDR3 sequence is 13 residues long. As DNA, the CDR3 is TGTGCCTGGAATTCCGTCAGGTCACCCGAGCAGTACTTC. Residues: CAWNSVRSPEQYF.

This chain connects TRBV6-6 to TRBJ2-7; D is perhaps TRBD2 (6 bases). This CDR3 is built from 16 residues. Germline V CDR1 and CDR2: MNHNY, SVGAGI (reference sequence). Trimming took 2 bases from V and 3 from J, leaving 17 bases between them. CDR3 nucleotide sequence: TGTGCCAGCAGTTACGCCACCGGGACGGGGGTCTACGAGCAGTACTTC. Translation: CASSYATGTGVYEQYF.

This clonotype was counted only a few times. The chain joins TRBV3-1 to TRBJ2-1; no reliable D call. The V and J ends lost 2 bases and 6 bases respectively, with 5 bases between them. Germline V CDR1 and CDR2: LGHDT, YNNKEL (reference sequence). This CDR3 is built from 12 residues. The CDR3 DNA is TGTGCCAGCAGCCAATCTGGCAATGAGCAGTTCTTC. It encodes CASSQSGNEQFF.

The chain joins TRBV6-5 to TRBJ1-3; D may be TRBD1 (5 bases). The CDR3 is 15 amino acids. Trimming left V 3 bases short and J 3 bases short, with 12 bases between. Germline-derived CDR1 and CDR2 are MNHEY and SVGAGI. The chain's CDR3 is CASSYLSRDGNTIYF. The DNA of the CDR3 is TGTGCCAGCAGTTATTTGAGCAGGGATGGAAACACCATATATTTT.

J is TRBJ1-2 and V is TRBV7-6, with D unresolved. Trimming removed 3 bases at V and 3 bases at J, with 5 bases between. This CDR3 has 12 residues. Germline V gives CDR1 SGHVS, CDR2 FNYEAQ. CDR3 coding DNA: TGTGCCAGCAGCTTCTCTGACTATGGCTACACCTTC. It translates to CASSFSDYGYTF.

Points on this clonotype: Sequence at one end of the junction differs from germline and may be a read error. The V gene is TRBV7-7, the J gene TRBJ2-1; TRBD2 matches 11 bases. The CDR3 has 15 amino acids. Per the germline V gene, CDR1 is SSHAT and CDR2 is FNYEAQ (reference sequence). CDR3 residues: CASSFRLAGGNEQFF. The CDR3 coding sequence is TGTGCTAGCAGCTTCCGGCTAGCGGGGGGCAATGAGCAGTTCTTC.

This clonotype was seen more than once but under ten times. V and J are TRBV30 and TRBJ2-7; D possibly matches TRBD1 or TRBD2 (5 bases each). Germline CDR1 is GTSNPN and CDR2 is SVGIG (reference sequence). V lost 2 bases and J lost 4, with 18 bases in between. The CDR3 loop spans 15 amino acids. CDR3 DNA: TGTGCCTGGAGTCCATCCCGGGACCGATATTACGAGCAGTACTTC. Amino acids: CAWSPSRDRYYEQYF.

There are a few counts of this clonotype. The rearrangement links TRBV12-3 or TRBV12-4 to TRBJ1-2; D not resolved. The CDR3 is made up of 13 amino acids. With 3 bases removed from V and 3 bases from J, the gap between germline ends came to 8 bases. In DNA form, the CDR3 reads TGTGCCAGCAGTTTTGGGGAATACTATGGCTACACCTTC. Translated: CASSFGEYYGYTF.

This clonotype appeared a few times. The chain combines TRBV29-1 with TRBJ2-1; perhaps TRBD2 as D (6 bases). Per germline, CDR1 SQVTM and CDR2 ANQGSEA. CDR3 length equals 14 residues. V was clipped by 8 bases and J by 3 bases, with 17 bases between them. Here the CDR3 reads CSSFGGDLYNEQFF. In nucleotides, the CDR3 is TGCAGCTCCTTTGGCGGGGATCTCTACAATGAGCAGTTCTTC.

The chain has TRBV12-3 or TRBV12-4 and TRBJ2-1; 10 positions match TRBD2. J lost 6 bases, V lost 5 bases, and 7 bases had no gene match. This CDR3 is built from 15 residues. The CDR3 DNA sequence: TGTGCCAGCAGTCGGACTAGCGGAGGGACCAATGAGCAGTTCTTC. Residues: CASSRTSGGTNEQFF.

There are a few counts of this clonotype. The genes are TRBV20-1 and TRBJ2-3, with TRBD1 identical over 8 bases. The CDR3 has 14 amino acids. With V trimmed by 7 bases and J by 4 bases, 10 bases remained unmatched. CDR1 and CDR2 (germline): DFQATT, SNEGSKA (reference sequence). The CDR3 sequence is CSVGQGAGSDTQYF. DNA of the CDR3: TGCAGTGTGGGGCAGGGGGCAGGGTCAGATACGCAGTATTTT.

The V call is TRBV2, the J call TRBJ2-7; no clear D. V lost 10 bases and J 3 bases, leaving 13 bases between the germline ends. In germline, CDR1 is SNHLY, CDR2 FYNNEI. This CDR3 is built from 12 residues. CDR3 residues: CAKGGVGYEQYF. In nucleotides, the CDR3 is TGTGCCAAAGGCGGAGTGGGCTACGAGCAGTACTTC. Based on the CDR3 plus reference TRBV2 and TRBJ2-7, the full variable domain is EPEVTQTPSHQVTQMGQEVILRCVPISNHLYFYWYRQILGQKVEFLVSFYNNEISEKSEIFDDQFSVERPDGSNFTLKIRSTKLEDSAMYFCAKGGVGYEQYFGPGTRLTVT.